The next 22 T cell receptor beta chains were all read from a single sample in a study of patients and donors after allogeneic stem cell transplantation. TCRdb ran MiXCR on the RT-PCR reads and lists one entry per CDR3 protein. The sample comprises about a million distinct CDR3 sequences, about a sixth of which are singletons, and under 6.5% rests with the top ten. Sequencing was carried out using blood, either unsorted or a sorted T cell fraction (not recorded which). These receptors originate from a human donor who was either an allogeneic HSCT recipient or a stem cell or donor lymphocyte infusion donor (not recorded which). It is not recorded whose cells these are; they may come from a transplant donor.

This clonotype was counted a few times. For the CDR3, the DNA is TGTGCCAGCAGCTCGAGGACAGCCCCGAGGTCCGGGGAGCTGTTTTTT. Its protein product is CASSSRTAPRSGELFF. The rearrangement joins TRBV7-7 to TRBJ2-2; tentatively, D is TRBD1 (6 bases). CDR3 length equals 16 residues. Per germline, CDR1 SSHAT and CDR2 FNYEAQ (reference sequence). The V end lost 4 bases, the J end lost 6 bases, and 18 bases lay between the germline ends.

This clonotype was observed a few times. This chain joins TRBV12-3 or TRBV12-4 and TRBJ2-7; D call uncertain. The V and J ends lost 5 bases and 3 bases respectively, with 14 bases between them. This CDR3 contains 14 residues. This CDR3 is CASSIDWPIYEQYF. CDR3 nucleotide sequence: TGTGCCAGCAGTATAGACTGGCCCATCTACGAGCAGTACTTC.

The chain carries TRBV29-1 and TRBJ1-5, with a tentative D call TRBD1 (6 bases). Trimming stripped 2 bases from V and 6 bases from J, with 11 bases between. Looked up from germline, CDR1 is SQVTM and CDR2 is ANQGSEA. The CDR3 extends over 13 amino acids. In nucleotides, the CDR3 is TGCAGCGTTGAAACAGGGTTCGGTCAGCCCCAGCATTTT. It codes for CSVETGFGQPQHF.

This chain joins TRBV12-5 and TRBJ1-1, with D tentatively TRBD1 (6 bases). Germline CDR1 reads LGHNT; CDR2 reads FRNRAP. V lost 8 bases and J lost 1, with 17 bases in between. The CDR3 consists of 15 residues. The CDR3 region is CASTDVGDTNTEAFF. CDR3 DNA: TGTGCTAGTACCGACGTTGGGGACACGAACACTGAAGCTTTCTTT. The whole variable domain, filled in from reference TRBV12-5 and TRBJ1-1, reads DARVTQTPRHKVTEMGQEVTMRCQPILGHNTVFWYRQTMMQGLELLAYFRNRAPLDDSGMPKDRFSAEMPDATLATLKIQPSEPRDSAVYFCASTDVGDTNTEAFFGQGTRLTVV.

This clonotype was detected many times. J is TRBJ2-1 and V is TRBV24-1; D is perhaps TRBD1 (5 bases). This CDR3 is 15 amino acids long. Looked up from germline, CDR1 is KGHDR and CDR2 is SFDVKD. Between the trimmed V and J ends, which lost 1 base and 4 bases, there was a span of 10 bases. The CDR3 region has the DNA TGTGCCACCAGTGATTTCGGTGGGGCTTACAATGAGCAGTTCTTC. Its translation: CATSDFGGAYNEQFF.

This clonotype was picked up a small number of times. This rearrangement joins TRBV29-1 to TRBJ2-1; D is possibly TRBD2 (5 bases). Per the germline V gene, CDR1 is SQVTM and CDR2 is ANQGSEA. V was pared by 5 bases and J by 0 bases, with 8 bases between. This CDR3 has 13 amino acids. CDR3 protein: CSVRLASYNEQFF. The DNA of the CDR3 is TGCAGCGTTAGGCTAGCCTCCTACAATGAGCAGTTCTTC.

Ten or more counts support this clonotype. This chain joins TRBV7-2 and TRBJ2-2; perhaps D is TRBD1 or TRBD2 (5 bases each). CDR1 SGHTA and CDR2 FQGNSA come from the germline V gene. The CDR3 is 13 amino acids. V lost 9 bases and J 3 bases, leaving 11 bases between the germline ends. This CDR3 is CASSGAHTGELFF. The CDR3 coding sequence is TGTGCCAGTTCCGGGGCTCACACCGGGGAGCTGTTTTTT.

This clonotype was observed at least ten times. The chain employs TRBV4-3 and TRBJ2-1; tentatively, D is TRBD1 (5 bases). CDR1 and CDR2 (germline): LGHNA, YSLEER. This CDR3 region has 14 residues. The V end lost 1 base, the J end lost 2 bases, and 6 bases lay between the germline ends. The CDR3: CASSQGGPYNEQFF. CDR3 bases: TGCGCCAGCAGCCAAGGGGGCCCCTACAATGAGCAGTTCTTC.

J is TRBJ1-1 and V is TRBV4-2; 9 nucleotides agree with TRBD1. CDR3 size: 18 residues. Germline CDR1 LGHNA, CDR2 YNFKEQ. V shed 0 bases and J 3 bases; nucleotides not matched to a gene: 11. CDR3 sequence: CASSQDWRGQGRYTEAFF. CDR3 coding DNA: TGTGCCAGCAGCCAAGATTGGAGGGGACAGGGACGGTACACTGAAGCTTTCTTT.

The table lists this clonotype with a few counts. The chain has TRBV14 and TRBJ1-1, with D perhaps matching TRBD1 (6 bases). The CDR3 loop spans 14 amino acids. Germline V lookup: CDR1 SGHDN, CDR2 FVKESK. Trimming took 8 bases from V and 5 from J, leaving 18 bases between them. The CDR3 loop is CASGQQGVETEAFF. The CDR3 DNA is TGTGCCAGCGGACAACAGGGCGTGGAGACTGAAGCTTTCTTT.

This clonotype is a singleton in its sample. The chain uses TRBV4-3 and TRBJ2-2, with TRBD2 matching 8 bases. The ends lost 5 bases at V and 3 bases at J; junction bases unmatched: 5. The CDR3 has 15 residues. Germline CDR1 and CDR2: LGHNA and YSLEER. The CDR3 DNA reads TGCGCCAGCAGCACGGGACTAGGCTACACCGGGGAGCTGTTTTTT. Protein: CASSTGLGYTGELFF.

This clonotype was seen ten or more times. The gene calls are TRBV29-1 and TRBJ1-2; 7 positions match TRBD1. This CDR3 is 14 amino acids long. Germline V gives CDR1 SQVTM, CDR2 ANQGSEA. V shed 5 bases and J 6 bases; nucleotides not matched to a gene: 12. The CDR3: CSVRPGTEGHGYTF. CDR3 nucleotide sequence: TGCAGCGTTAGACCCGGGACAGAGGGACATGGCTACACCTTC.

The chain links TRBV6-2 or TRBV6-3 to TRBJ2-5; 9 nucleotides match TRBD2. After removal of 6 bases from V and 4 bases from J, the junction contained 15 bases not matched to a gene. The CDR3 consists of 17 residues. The V gene's germline CDR1 is MNHEY and CDR2 SVGEGT. The CDR3 coding sequence is TGTGCCAGCAGCTACCCTCTTGCGGGGGGGCTCCGAGAGACCCAGTACTTC. It translates to CASSYPLAGGLRETQYF.

The gene calls are TRBV6-1 and TRBJ1-6, with D hard to call. The CDR3 totals 16 residues. Looked up from germline, CDR1 is MNHNS and CDR2 is SASEGT. V shed 6 bases and J shed 0 bases, with 12 bases lying between them. CDR3 loop: CASSLTANSYNSPLHF. CDR3 coding DNA: TGTGCCAGCAGCCTAACAGCGAACTCCTATAATTCACCCCTCCACTTT.

This clonotype was detected ten times or more. V is TRBV9 and J is TRBJ2-1; 10 bases line up with TRBD2. Looked up from germline, CDR1 is SGDLS and CDR2 is YYNGEE. The CDR3 sequence is 15 residues long. The junction had 6 bases not matched to a gene; V was cut back by 4 bases and J by 5 bases. DNA for the CDR3: TGTGCCAGCAGCAGACGGACTAGCGGAGACAATGAGCAGTTCTTC. Its protein is CASSRRTSGDNEQFF.

V is TRBV4-3 and J is TRBJ2-2, with 16 bases that match TRBD2. There are 19 residues in the CDR3. J gave up 5 bases and V 4 bases, and 10 bases lay outside the gene matches. Germline V lookup: CDR1 LGHNA, CDR2 YSLEER. In DNA form, the CDR3 reads TGCGCCAGCAGCCCAGGCCCGGGACTAGCGGGGGGGGGGACCGGGGAGCTGTTTTTT. As protein: CASSPGPGLAGGGTGELFF.

A few counts support this clonotype. This chain uses TRBV24-1 with TRBJ2-3; D is undetermined. Germline CDR1 is KGHDR and CDR2 is SFDVKD. V lost 6 bases to trimming and J lost 4 bases, with 7 bases between them. This CDR3 region has 12 residues. CDR3 amino acids: CATSQRPDTQYF. As DNA, the CDR3 is TGTGCCACCAGTCAGAGGCCAGATACGCAGTATTTT.

This clonotype was detected a few times. The chain couples TRBV12-3 or TRBV12-4 to TRBJ2-4, with D possibly TRBD2 on 6 matching bases. Trimming took 3 bases from V and 1 from J, leaving 10 bases between them. This CDR3 is built from 15 residues. This chain's CDR3 is CASSFSGVAKNIQYF. The CDR3 bases are TGTGCCAGCAGTTTTTCGGGGGTGGCCAAAAACATTCAGTACTTC.

In this sample, this clonotype turned up a few times. V and J are TRBV14 and TRBJ2-1, with TRBD2 matching 10 bases. The V and J ends lost 3 bases and 10 bases, in that order; junction bases with no gene match: 15. CDR1 is SGHDN, CDR2 FVKESK, per germline. The CDR3 is 17 residues long. The CDR3 here is CASSHRTPWASGREQFF. The CDR3, as DNA: TGTGCCAGCAGCCACCGTACTCCCTGGGCTAGCGGGAGAGAGCAGTTCTTC.

The chain joins TRBV27 to TRBJ1-1; D is uncertain. Germline CDR1 reads MNHEY; CDR2 reads SMNVEV (reference sequence). This CDR3 comprises 17 residues. The ends were cut back, 5 bases at V and 5 bases at J, with 24 bases in the middle. CDR3 nucleotide sequence: TGTGCCAGCAGTCCCGTCGAGGGTTGGAAGAGAGGAACTGAAGCTTTCTTT. It translates to CASSPVEGWKRGTEAFF.

This clonotype has just a few counts. The chain couples TRBV7-2 to TRBJ2-1; possibly TRBD2 for D (5 bases). The ends were cut back, 4 bases at V and 0 bases at J, with 13 bases in the middle. This CDR3 spans 16 amino acids. Germline CDR1 reads SGHTA; CDR2 reads FQGNSA. The CDR3 coding sequence is TGTGCCAGCAGCTCCTACAGCGGCAGCTCCTACAATGAGCAGTTCTTC. This sequence encodes CASSSYSGSSYNEQFF.

J is TRBJ1-2 and V is TRBV6-6, with D unclear. The CDR3 length is 13 residues. Trimming shortened V by 4 bases and J by 5 bases, and 11 bases separated the two germline ends. CDR1 MNHNY and CDR2 SVGAGI come from the germline V gene (reference sequence). The CDR3 DNA is TGTGCCAGCAGTTCCCAAGGTCTTTATGGCTACACCTTC. It codes for CASSSQGLYGYTF.